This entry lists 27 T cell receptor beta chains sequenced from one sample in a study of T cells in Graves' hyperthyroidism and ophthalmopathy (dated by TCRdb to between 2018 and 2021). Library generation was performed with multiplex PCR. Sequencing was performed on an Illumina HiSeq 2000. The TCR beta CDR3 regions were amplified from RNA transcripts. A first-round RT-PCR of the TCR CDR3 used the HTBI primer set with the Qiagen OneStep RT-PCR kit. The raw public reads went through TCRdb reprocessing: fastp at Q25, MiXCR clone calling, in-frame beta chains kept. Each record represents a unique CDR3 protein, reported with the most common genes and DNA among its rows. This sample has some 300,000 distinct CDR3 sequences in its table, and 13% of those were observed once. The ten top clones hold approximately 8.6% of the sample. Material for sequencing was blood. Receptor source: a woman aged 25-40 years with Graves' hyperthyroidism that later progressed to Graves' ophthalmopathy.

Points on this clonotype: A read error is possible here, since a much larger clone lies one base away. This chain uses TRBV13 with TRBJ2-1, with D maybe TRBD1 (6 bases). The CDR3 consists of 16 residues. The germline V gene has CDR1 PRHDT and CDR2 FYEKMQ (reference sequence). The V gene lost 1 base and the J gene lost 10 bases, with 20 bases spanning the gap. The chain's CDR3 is CASSLDPGQGHGEQFF. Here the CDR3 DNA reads TGTGCCAGCAGCTTAGACCCCGGGCAGGGACATGGCGAGCAGTTCTTC.

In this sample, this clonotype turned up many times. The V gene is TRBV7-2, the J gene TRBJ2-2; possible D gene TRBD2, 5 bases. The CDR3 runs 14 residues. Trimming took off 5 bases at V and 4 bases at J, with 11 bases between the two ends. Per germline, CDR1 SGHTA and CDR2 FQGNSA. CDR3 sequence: CASSPDSSTGELFF. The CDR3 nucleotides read TGTGCCAGCAGCCCGGACTCCTCCACCGGGGAGCTGTTTTTT.

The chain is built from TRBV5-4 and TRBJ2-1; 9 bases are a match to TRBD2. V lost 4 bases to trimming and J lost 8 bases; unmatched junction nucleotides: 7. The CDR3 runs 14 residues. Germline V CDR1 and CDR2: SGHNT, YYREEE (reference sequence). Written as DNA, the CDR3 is TGTGCCAGCAGCCCGGGACTAGCTAGCGATGAGCAGTTCTTC. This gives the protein CASSPGLASDEQFF.

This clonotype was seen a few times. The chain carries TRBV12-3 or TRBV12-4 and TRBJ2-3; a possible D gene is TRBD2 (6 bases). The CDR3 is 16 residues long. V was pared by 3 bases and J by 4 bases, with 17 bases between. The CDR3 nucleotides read TGTGCCAGCAGTTTTGGGGCGGGATCGGGGTCAGATACGCAGTATTTT. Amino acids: CASSFGAGSGSDTQYF.

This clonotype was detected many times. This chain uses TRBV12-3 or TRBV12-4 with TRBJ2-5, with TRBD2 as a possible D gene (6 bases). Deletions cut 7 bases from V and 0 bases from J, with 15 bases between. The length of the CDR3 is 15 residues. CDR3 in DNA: TGTGCCAGCAAAACTTATAGCGGAAACCAAGAGACCCAGTACTTC. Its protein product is CASKTYSGNQETQYF.

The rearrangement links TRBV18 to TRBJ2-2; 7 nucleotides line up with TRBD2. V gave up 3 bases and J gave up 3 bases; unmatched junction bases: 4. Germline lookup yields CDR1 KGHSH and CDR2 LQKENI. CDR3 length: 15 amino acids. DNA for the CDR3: TGTGCCAGCTCACCCCGTGGGGGGGACACCGGGGAGCTGTTTTTT. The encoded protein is CASSPRGGDTGELFF. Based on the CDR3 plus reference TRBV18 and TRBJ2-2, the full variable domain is NAGVMQNPRHLVRRRGQEARLRCSPMKGHSHVYWYRQLPEEGLKFMVYLQKENIIDESGMPKERFSAEFPKEGPSILRIQQVVRGDSAAYFCASSPRGGDTGELFFGEGSRLTVL.

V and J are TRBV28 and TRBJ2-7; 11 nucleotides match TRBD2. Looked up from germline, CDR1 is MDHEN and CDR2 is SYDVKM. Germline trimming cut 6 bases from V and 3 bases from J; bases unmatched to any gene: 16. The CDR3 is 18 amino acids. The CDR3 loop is CASSWELAGVRVVYEQYF. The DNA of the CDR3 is TGTGCCAGCAGCTGGGAACTAGCGGGAGTACGTGTCGTCTACGAGCAGTACTTC.

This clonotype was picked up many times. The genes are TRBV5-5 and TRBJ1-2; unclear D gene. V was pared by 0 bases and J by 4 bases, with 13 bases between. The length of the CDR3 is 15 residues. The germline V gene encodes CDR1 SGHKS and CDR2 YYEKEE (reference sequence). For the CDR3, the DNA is TGTGCCAGCAGCTTGGCCTCTACGGCTTCCTATGGCTACACCTTC. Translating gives CASSLASTASYGYTF.

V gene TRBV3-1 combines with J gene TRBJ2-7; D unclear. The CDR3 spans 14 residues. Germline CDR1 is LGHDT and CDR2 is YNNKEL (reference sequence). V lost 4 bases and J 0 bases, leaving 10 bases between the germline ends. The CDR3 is CASSPQASSYEQYF. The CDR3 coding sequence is TGTGCCAGCAGCCCGCAAGCAAGCTCCTACGAGCAGTACTTC.

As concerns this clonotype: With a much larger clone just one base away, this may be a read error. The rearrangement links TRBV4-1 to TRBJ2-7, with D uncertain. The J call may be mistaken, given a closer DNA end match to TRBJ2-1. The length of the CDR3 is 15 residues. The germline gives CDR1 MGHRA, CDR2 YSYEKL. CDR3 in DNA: TGCGCCAGCAGCCAAGATTTTCCTGGGTACTACGAGCAGTTCTTC. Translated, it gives CASSQDFPGYYEQFF.

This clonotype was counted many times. CDR3 in DNA: TGTGCCAGCAGCTTCGGTAGTGGGGGGTCGCAGTATTTT. Translating it yields CASSFGSGGSQYF. The rearrangement joins TRBV7-2 to TRBJ2-3; D possibly corresponds to TRBD2 (6 bases). Deletions cut 3 bases from V and 10 bases from J, with 14 bases between. The CDR3 sequence is 13 residues long. In germline, CDR1 is SGHTA, CDR2 FQGNSA. The whole variable domain, filled in from reference TRBV7-2 and TRBJ2-3, reads GAGVSQSPSNKVTEKGKDVELRCDPISGHTALYWYRQSLGQGLEFLIYFQGNSAPDKSGLPSDRFSAERTGGSVSTLTIQRTQQEDSAVYLCASSFGSGGSQYFGPGTRLTVL.

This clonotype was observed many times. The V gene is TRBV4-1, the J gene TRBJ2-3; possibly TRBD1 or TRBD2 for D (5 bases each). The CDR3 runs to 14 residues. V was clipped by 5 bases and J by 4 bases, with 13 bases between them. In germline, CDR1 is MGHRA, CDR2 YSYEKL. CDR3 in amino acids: CASSEGPASDTQYF. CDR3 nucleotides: TGCGCCAGCAGCGAGGGACCCGCGTCAGATACGCAGTATTTT.

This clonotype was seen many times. This CDR3 reads CAISDTYEQYF. In DNA, the CDR3 is TGTGCCATCAGTGATACATACGAGCAGTACTTC. The chain couples TRBV10-3 to TRBJ2-7; unclear D gene. This CDR3 is 11 amino acids long. Germline-derived CDR1 and CDR2 are ENHRY and SYGVKD. Trimming took 3 bases from V and 4 from J, leaving 4 bases between them.

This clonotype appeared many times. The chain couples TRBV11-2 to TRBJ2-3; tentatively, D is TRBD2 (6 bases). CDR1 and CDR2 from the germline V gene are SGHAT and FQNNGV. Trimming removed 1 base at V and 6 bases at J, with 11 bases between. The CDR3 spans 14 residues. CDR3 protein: CASSLGHGGDTQYF. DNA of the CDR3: TGTGCCAGCAGCTTAGGCCACGGAGGGGATACGCAGTATTTT. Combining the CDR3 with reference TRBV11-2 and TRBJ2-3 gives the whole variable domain EAGVAQSPRYKIIEKRQSVAFWCNPISGHATLYWYQQILGQGPKLLIQFQNNGVVDDSQLPKDRFSAERLKGVDSTLKIQPAKLEDSAVYLCASSLGHGGDTQYFGPGTRLTVL.

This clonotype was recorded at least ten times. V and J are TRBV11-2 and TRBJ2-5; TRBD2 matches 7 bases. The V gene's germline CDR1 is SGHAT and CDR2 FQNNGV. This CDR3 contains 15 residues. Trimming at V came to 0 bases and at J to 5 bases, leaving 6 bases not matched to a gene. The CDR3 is CASSLEAGVGETQYF. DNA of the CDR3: TGTGCCAGCAGCTTAGAGGCGGGAGTAGGGGAGACCCAGTACTTC.

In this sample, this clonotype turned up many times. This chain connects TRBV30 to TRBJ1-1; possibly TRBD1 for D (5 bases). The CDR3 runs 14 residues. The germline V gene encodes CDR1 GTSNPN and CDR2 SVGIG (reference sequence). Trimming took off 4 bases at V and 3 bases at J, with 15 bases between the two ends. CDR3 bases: TGTGCCTGGACCCCCCCTACGGGGGACACTGAAGCTTTCTTT. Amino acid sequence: CAWTPPTGDTEAFF.

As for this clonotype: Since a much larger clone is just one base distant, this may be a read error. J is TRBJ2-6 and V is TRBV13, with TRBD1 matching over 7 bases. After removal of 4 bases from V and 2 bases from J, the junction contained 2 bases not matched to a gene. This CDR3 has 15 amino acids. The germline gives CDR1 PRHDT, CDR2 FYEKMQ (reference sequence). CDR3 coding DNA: TGTGCCAGCAGCTGTACAGGGGCTGGGGCCAACGTCCTGACTTTC. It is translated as CASSCTGAGANVLTF.

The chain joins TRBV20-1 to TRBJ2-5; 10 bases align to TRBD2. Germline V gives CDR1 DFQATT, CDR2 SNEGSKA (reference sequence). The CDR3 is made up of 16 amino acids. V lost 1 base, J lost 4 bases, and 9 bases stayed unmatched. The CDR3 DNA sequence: TGCAGTGCTAGAGTGGCTAGCGGGGGAGTTGGAGAGACCCAGTACTTC. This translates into CSARVASGGVGETQYF.

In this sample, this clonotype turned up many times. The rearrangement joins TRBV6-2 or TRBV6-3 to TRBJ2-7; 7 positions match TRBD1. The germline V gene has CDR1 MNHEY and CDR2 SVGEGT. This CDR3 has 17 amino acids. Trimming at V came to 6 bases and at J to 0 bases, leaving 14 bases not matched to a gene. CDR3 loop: CASSHTRQGITSYEQYF. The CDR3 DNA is TGTGCCAGCAGCCACACTCGACAGGGAATCACCTCCTACGAGCAGTACTTC.

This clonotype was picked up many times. CDR3 DNA: TGTGCCAGCAGTTTCCCAGGGGCTCCGTGGACTGAAGCTTTCTTT. Its translation is CASSFPGAPWTEAFF. The chain recombines TRBV12-3 or TRBV12-4 with TRBJ1-1, with D possibly being TRBD1 (6 bases). Trimming stripped 3 bases from V and 5 bases from J, with 16 bases between. The CDR3 is 15 residues long.

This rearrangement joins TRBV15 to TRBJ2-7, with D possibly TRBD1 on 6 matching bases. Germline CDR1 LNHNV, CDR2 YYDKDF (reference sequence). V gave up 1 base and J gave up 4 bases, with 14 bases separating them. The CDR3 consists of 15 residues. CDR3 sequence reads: CATSRVTGPEYEQYF. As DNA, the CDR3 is TGTGCCACCAGCAGAGTCACAGGGCCCGAATACGAGCAGTACTTC.

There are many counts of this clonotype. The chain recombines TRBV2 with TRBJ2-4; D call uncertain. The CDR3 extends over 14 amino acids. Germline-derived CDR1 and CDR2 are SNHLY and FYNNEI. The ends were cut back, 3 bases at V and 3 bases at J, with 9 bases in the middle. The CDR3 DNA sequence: TGTGCCAGCAGTGAGGCTGCAGGCAAAAACATTCAGTACTTC. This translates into CASSEAAGKNIQYF. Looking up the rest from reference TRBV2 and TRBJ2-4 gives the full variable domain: EPEVTQTPSHQVTQMGQEVILRCVPISNHLYFYWYRQILGQKVEFLVSFYNNEISEKSEIFDDQFSVERPDGSNFTLKIRSTKLEDSAMYFCASSEAAGKNIQYFGAGTRLSVL.

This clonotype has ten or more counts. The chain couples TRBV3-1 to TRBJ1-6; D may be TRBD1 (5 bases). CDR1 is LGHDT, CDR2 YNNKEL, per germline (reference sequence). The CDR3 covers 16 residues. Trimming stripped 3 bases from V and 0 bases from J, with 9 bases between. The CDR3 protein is CASSHAGRSYNSPLHF. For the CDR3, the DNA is TGTGCCAGCAGCCACGCAGGGCGCTCCTATAATTCACCCCTCCACTTT.

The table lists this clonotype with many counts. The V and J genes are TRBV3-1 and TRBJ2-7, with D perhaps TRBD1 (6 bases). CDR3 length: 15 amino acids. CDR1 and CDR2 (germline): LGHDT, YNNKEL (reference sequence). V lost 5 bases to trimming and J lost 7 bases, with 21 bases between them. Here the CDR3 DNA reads TGTGCCAGCAGCTGGATGGGGGCAGGCGGAGAAGAGCAGTACTTC. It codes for CASSWMGAGGEEQYF.

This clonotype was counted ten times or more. The CDR3 DNA is TGTGCCAGGGCCCCCTGGGCAGGTGACACCGGGGAGCTGTTTTTT. It codes for CARAPWAGDTGELFF. V usage is TRBV19 and J usage is TRBJ2-2; D ambiguous. This CDR3 spans 15 amino acids. Germline values: CDR1 LNHDA, CDR2 SQIVND (reference sequence). Trimming took off 9 bases at V and 3 bases at J, with 17 bases between the two ends.

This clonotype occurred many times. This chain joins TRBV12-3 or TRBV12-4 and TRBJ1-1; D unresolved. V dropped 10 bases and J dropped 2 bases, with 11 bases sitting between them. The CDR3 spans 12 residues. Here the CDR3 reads CATSWANTEAFF. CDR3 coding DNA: TGTGCCACCTCGTGGGCTAACACTGAAGCTTTCTTT.

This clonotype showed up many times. The CDR3: CASVKRESGNEQFF. As DNA, the CDR3 is TGTGCCAGCGTAAAGCGGGAGTCGGGCAATGAGCAGTTCTTC. This chain links TRBV7-9 with TRBJ2-1, with TRBD2 matching 8 bases. The CDR3 runs to 14 residues. The germline V gene encodes CDR1 SEHNR and CDR2 FQNEAQ (reference sequence). V shed 8 bases, J shed 6 bases, and the junction held 9 bases outside the gene matches.